The clone carrying this TCR beta chain was detected ten times or more. The TCR beta CDR3 regions underwent amplification using RNA transcripts as the source. Using the HTBI primer set, a first-round RT-PCR was run on the TCR CDR3. TCRdb re-analysed the multiplex PCR reads in MiXCR, keeping a single row per CDR3 protein. Among 600,000 to 700,000 distinct CDR3 sequences listed, around 15% were seen once. These data originate in a study of T cells in Graves' hyperthyroidism and ophthalmopathy. Germline CDR1 reads DFQATT; CDR2 reads SNEGSKA (reference sequence). V was clipped by 3 bases and J by 0 bases, with 15 bases between them. The CDR3 has 15 residues.

The sample taken for sequencing was blood. This chain uses TRBV20-1 with TRBJ2-7; TRBD2 is a possible D gene (5 bases). The clonotype originates from a woman between 40 and 55 years old with Graves' ophthalmopathy. The CDR3: CSARGRRASSYEQYF. The CDR3 DNA sequence: TGCAGTGCTAGGGGGAGACGGGCCAGCTCCTACGAGCAGTACTTC.